The 11 T cell receptor beta chains reported below all come from one sample, sequenced in a study of control samples from healthy donors and cancer patients. Sequencing was performed with immunoSEQ multiplex PCR; in TCRdb, only in-frame clones are kept and a portion is missing. The sample lists approximately 120,000 clones, roughly 89% occurring once. The sample taken for sequencing was blood. Receptors were obtained from a woman aged 45-65 years in good health.

The rearrangement uses TRBV7-9 and TRBJ2-3; possible D gene TRBD1, 5 bases. This CDR3 is 16 amino acids long. Between the trimmed V and J ends, which lost 2 bases and 4 bases, there was a span of 16 bases. CDR1 SEHNR and CDR2 FQNEAQ come from the germline V gene (reference sequence). The CDR3 spells CASSLQGKGEADTQYF. The CDR3 nucleotides are TGTGCCAGCAGCTTACAAGGCAAAGGGGAAGCAGATACGCAGTATTTT.

There are a few counts of this clone. CDR3 in amino acids: CASKTRQGLSYEQYF. CDR3 DNA: TGTGCCAGCAAGACCAGACAGGGGCTATCCTACGAGCAGTACTTC. The chain joins TRBV2 to TRBJ2-7, with 8 positions matching TRBD1. Per germline, CDR1 SNHLY and CDR2 FYNNEI. This CDR3 spans 15 amino acids. V dropped 7 bases and J dropped 1; count of bases not matched to a gene: 9.

The V call is TRBV18, the J call TRBJ1-5; TRBD1 might be the D (5 bases). The CDR3 totals 13 residues. Per germline, CDR1 KGHSH and CDR2 LQKENI. The V and J ends lost 5 bases and 9 bases respectively, with 14 bases between them. For the CDR3, the DNA is TGTGCCAGCTCAACGGACAATTTAGGGCCCCAGCATTTT. Translating gives CASSTDNLGPQHF.

The rearrangement joins TRBV5-4 to TRBJ2-2, with 15 bases fitting TRBD2. The germline V gene encodes CDR1 SGHNT and CDR2 YYREEE (reference sequence). CDR3 length equals 17 residues. J was trimmed by 7 bases and V by 4 bases; bases with no gene match: 8. The CDR3 region is CASSAGLAGGPGGELFF. DNA of the CDR3: TGTGCCAGCAGCGCCGGACTAGCGGGAGGGCCGGGCGGGGAGCTGTTTTTT.

This clone appeared a few times. The rearrangement links TRBV27 to TRBJ1-2; TRBD1 matches 9 bases. After removal of 4 bases from V and 0 bases from J, the junction contained 12 bases not matched to a gene. Germline values: CDR1 MNHEY, CDR2 SMNVEV (reference sequence). CDR3 size: 18 residues. The CDR3 region is CASSSSEWTGVANYGYTF. In DNA form, the CDR3 reads TGTGCCAGCAGTTCGAGCGAGTGGACAGGGGTAGCTAACTATGGCTACACCTTC.

The rearrangement joins TRBV5-6 to TRBJ1-6, with D maybe TRBD1 (5 bases). CDR3 length: 13 residues. Trimming left V 7 bases short and J 9 bases short, with 14 bases between. Germline V lookup: CDR1 SGHDT, CDR2 YYEEEE. CDR3 residues: CASGRQGGSPLHF. The CDR3 bases are TGTGCCAGCGGGAGGCAGGGTGGTTCACCCCTCCACTTT.

The V and J genes are TRBV9 and TRBJ2-2, with D maybe TRBD1 (5 bases). The V end lost 1 base, the J end lost 5 bases, and 15 bases lay between the germline ends. The germline V gene has CDR1 SGDLS and CDR2 YYNGEE. This CDR3 contains 16 residues. The CDR3 region is CASSVNPQGETGELFF. The CDR3 DNA is TGTGCCAGCAGCGTAAATCCCCAGGGTGAGACCGGGGAGCTGTTTTTT.

The chain has TRBV15 and TRBJ1-1; D may be TRBD1 (5 bases). Germline V gives CDR1 LNHNV, CDR2 YYDKDF (reference sequence). V lost 0 bases and J lost 4, with 12 bases in between. CDR3 size: 15 residues. CDR3 DNA: TGTGCCACCAGCAGAGATGTTCAGGGTGGCACTGAAGCTTTCTTT. Translating it yields CATSRDVQGGTEAFF. Looking up the rest from reference TRBV15 and TRBJ1-1 gives the full variable domain: DAMVIQNPRYQVTQFGKPVTLSCSQTLNHNVMYWYQQKSSQAPKLLFHYYDKDFNNEADTPDNFQSRRPNTSFCFLDIRSPGLGDTAMYLCATSRDVQGGTEAFFGQGTRLTVV.

This chain connects TRBV11-2 to TRBJ1-2; D is possibly TRBD1 (6 bases). This CDR3 is built from 17 residues. V lost 5 bases to trimming and J lost 0 bases, with 19 bases between them. Per the germline V gene, CDR1 is SGHAT and CDR2 is FQNNGV. The CDR3 DNA sequence: TGTGCCAGCAGCCATGGGATAGAGGGGGTTACTAACTATGGCTACACCTTC. This translates into CASSHGIEGVTNYGYTF.

This clone was seen a handful of times. The chain recombines TRBV5-1 with TRBJ1-5; 9 bases align to TRBD1. The germline V gene encodes CDR1 SGHRS and CDR2 YFSETQ. V shed 2 bases and J 5 bases; nucleotides not matched to a gene: 2. CDR3 length: 14 amino acids. CDR3 nucleotide sequence: TGCGCCAGCAGCTTTACAGGGGGCGATCAGCCCCAGCATTTT. It codes for CASSFTGGDQPQHF.

The chain employs TRBV4-3 and TRBJ2-3; no reliable D call. The CDR3 covers 14 residues. V lost 6 bases and J lost 1, with 11 bases in between. The germline gives CDR1 LGHNA, CDR2 YSLEER. The CDR3 DNA reads as TGCGCCAGCAGTTTAGACCACCGCACAGATACGCAGTATTTT. Its translation is CASSLDHRTDTQYF.